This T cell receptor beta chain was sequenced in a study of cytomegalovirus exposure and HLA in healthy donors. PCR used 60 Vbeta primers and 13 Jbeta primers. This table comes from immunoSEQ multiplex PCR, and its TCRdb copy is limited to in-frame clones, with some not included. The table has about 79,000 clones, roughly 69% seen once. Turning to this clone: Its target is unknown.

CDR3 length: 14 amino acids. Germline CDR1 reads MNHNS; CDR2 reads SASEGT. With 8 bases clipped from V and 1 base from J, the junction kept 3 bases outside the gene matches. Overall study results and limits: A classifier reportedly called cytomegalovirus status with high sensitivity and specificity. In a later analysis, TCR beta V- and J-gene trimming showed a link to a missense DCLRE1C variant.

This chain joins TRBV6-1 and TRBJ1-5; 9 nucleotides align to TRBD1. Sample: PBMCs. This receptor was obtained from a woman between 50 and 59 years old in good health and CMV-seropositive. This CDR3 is CASRQGGSNQPQHF. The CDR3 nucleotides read TGTGCCAGCCGACAGGGGGGGAGCAATCAGCCCCAGCATTTT.